This note documents a single T cell receptor (beta chain) sequence. Its antigen is unknown. This CDR3 comprises 13 residues. Per germline, CDR1 SQVTM and CDR2 ANQGSEA. Trimming took off 6 bases at V and 6 bases at J, with 15 bases between the two ends. These data come from a study of identical twins. Overall study results and limits: The study based its conclusions on cross-sectional statistical analysis and did not follow the same donors. There were fewer insertions in abundant cord blood beta clonotypes, but memory repertoires showed no such pattern.

TCRdb reanalysed the 5' RACE reads using MiXCR and keeps one entry per CDR3 protein. The table lists fewer than 500,000 distinct CDR3 sequences, around 15% of them singletons. Separately, the same data were catalogued under a study of yellow fever vaccine responses in identical twins.

The sequenced sample consisted of CD4+ T cells sorted from blood. The chain recombines TRBV29-1 with TRBJ2-4; possibly TRBD1 for D (6 bases). This TCR came from a woman aged 18-35 years in good health. The DNA of the CDR3 is TGCAGCGTGCAAACGGACAGCGGAAACATTCAGTACTTC. Its protein is CSVQTDSGNIQYF.